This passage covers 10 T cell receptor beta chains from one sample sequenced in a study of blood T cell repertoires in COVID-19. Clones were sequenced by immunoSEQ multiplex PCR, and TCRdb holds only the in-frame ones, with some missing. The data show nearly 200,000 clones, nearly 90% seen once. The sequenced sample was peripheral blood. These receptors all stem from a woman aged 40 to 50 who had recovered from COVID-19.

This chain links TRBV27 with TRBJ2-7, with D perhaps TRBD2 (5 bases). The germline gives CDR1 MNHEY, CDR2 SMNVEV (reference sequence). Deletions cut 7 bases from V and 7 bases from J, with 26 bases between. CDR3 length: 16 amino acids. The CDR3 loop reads CASTPLSSLGVREQYF. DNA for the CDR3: TGTGCCAGCACCCCACTAAGTTCCCTCGGGGTTCGGGAGCAGTACTTC.

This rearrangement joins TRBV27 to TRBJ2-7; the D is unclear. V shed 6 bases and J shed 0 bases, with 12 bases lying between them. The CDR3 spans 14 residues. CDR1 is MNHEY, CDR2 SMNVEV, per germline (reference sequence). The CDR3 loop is CASSKISSSYEQYF. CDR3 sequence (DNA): TGTGCCAGCAGCAAGATTAGTAGCTCCTACGAGCAGTACTTC.

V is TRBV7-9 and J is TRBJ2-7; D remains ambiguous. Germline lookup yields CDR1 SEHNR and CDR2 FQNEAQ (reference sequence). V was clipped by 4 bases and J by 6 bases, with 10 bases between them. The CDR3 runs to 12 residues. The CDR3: CASSSSSGEQYF. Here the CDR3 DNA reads TGTGCCAGCAGCTCCTCTAGTGGCGAGCAGTACTTC.

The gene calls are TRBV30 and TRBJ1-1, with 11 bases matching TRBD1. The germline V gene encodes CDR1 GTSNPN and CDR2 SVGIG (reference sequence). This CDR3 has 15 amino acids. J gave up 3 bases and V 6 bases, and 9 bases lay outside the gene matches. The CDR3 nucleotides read TGTGCCTGCGGACAGGGGGCCGGTTTGGACACTGAAGCTTTCTTT. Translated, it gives CACGQGAGLDTEAFF.

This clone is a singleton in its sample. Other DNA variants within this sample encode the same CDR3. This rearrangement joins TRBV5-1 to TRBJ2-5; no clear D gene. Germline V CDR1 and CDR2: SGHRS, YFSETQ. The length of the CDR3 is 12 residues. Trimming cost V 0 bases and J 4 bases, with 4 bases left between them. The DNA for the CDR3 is TGCGCCAGCAGCTTGGCGGGAGAGACCCAGTACTTC. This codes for CASSLAGETQYF.

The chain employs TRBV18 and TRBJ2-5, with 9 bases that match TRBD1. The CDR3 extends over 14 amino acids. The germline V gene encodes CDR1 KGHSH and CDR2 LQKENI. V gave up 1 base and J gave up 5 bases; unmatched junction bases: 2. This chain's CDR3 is CASSPRDREETQYF. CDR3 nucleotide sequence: TGTGCCAGCTCACCACGGGACAGGGAGGAGACCCAGTACTTC.

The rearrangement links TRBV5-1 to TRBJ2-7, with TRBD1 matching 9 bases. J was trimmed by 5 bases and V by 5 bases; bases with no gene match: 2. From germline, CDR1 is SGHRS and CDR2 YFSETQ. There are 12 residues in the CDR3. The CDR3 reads CASRRTGDEQYF. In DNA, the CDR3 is TGCGCCAGCAGGCGGACAGGGGACGAGCAGTACTTC.

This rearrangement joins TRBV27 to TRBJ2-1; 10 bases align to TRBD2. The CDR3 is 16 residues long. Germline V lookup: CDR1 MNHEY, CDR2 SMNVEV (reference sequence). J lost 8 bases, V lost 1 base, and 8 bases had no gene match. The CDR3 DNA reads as TGTGCCAGCAGTTTATTCTTGGCTAGCGGGAGCTATGAGCAGTTCTTC. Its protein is CASSLFLASGSYEQFF.

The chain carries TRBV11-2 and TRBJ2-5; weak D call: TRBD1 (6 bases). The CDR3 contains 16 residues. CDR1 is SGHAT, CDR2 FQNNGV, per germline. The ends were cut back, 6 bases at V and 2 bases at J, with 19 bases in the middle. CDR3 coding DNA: TGTGCCAGCAGTCTTAGACGGGCAGGGGATCAAGAGACCCAGTACTTC. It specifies CASSLRRAGDQETQYF.

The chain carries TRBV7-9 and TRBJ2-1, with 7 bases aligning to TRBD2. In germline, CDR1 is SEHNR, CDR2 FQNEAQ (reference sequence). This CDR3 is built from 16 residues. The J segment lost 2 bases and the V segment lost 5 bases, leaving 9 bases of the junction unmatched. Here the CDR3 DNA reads TGTGCCAGCAGCCCTAGGGGCGGGAGCGCCTACAATGAGCAGTTCTTC. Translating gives CASSPRGGSAYNEQFF.